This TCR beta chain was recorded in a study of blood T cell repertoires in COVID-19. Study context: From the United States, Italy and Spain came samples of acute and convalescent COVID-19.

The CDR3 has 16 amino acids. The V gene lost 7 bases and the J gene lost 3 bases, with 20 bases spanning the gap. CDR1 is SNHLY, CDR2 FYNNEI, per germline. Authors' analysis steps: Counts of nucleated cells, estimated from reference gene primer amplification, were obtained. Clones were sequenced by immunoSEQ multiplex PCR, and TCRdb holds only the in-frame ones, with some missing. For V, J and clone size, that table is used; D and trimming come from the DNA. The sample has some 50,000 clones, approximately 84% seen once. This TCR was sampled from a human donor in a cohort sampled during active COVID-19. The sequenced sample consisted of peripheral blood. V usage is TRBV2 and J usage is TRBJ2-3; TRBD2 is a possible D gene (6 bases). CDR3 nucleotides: TGTGCCAGCATCAAACGGCGGGACTTTCCTACAGATACGCAGTATTTT. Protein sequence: CASIKRRDFPTDTQYF.